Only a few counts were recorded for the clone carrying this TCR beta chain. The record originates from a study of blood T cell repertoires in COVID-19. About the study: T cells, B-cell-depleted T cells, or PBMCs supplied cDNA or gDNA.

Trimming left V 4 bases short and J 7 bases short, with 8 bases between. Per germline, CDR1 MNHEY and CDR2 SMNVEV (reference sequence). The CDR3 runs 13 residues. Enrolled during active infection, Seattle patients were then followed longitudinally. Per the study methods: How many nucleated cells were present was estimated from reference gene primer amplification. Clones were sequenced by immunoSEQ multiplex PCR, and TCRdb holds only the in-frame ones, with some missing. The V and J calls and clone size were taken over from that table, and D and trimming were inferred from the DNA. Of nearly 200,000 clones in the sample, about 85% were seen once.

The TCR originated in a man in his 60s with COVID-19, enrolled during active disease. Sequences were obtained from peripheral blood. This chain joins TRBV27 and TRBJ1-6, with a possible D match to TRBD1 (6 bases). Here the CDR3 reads CASSWTENSPLHF. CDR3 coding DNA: TGTGCCAGCAGTTGGACAGAGAATTCACCCCTCCACTTT.